These T cell receptor beta chains were read from a single sample in a study of OX40 agonist ivuxolimab in advanced cancers. This table comes from immunoSEQ multiplex PCR, and its TCRdb copy is limited to in-frame clones, with some not included. The table records over 65,000 clones, under 90% of them present only once. The starting material was CD4+ or CD8+ T cells sorted from blood, obtained in a trial of the OX40 agonist ivuxolimab. The receptor source for this set is an adult with an advanced solid tumor such as melanoma, head and neck, liver or kidney cancer. CDR3s include the opening cysteine and the closing phenylalanine or tryptophan. A D gene is named only where the DNA matches it firmly. Size values are once, few and many counts, or a class for expanded clones, and some rows have none.

>TRBV11-2|-|TRBJ1-1|14|-
TGTGCCAGCAGCTTACGGCAGATGAACACTGAAGCTTTCTTT
CASSLRQMNTEAFF
>TRBV7-9|-|TRBJ1-2|17|-
TGTGCCAGCAGCTTCACCAATACCCTTCGACAGGACTATGGCTACACCTTC
CASSFTNTLRQDYGYTF
>TRBV7-2|-|TRBJ2-5|13|-
TGTGCCAGCAGCTTAGGCCCAAGCACGGCCCAGTACTTC
CASSLGPSTAQYF
>TRBV28|-|TRBJ1-5|15|-
TGTGCCAGCAGTTTACCGGTCCGTAGCAATCAGCCCCAGCATTTT
CASSLPVRSNQPQHF
>TRBV5-6|TRBD1|TRBJ1-2|15|-
TGTGCCAGCAGCTCCCAGGGAACAGGGGGGCGGGGCTACACCTTC
CASSSQGTGGRGYTF
>TRBV5-6|TRBD1|TRBJ1-1|17|-
TGTGCCAGCATCGCCCGGATGGAGGGGGCTTTGAACACTGAAGCTTTCTTT
CASIARMEGALNTEAFF
>TRBV7-9|TRBD2|TRBJ2-7|16|-
TGTGCCAGCAGCCCAAAGGGGGGCGGGAGGAGGTACGAGCAGTACTTC
CASSPKGGGRRYEQYF
>TRBV5-6|TRBD1|TRBJ1-2|13|-
TGTGCCAGCAGCAGACAGGGGACCCATGGCTACACCTTC
CASSRQGTHGYTF
>TRBV19|TRBD1|TRBJ1-1|14|-
TGTGCCAGTAGTGCCCCAGGGGGAGGCACTGAAGCTTTCTTT
CASSAPGGGTEAFF
>TRBV18|-|TRBJ1-2|14|-
TGTGCCAGCTCCCGCGATGGGGGCAACTATGGCTACACCTTC
CASSRDGGNYGYTF
>TRBV6-1|-|TRBJ2-1|13|once
TGTGCCACCAGGGGATGGAGCTACAATGAGCAGTTCTTC
CATRGWSYNEQFF
>TRBV7-2|-|TRBJ1-3|15|-
TGTGCCAGCAGCTTAGATAGCGCAGGGGGAAACACCATATATTTT
CASSLDSAGGNTIYF
>TRBV6-4|-|TRBJ1-2|12|-
TGTGCCAGCAGTGCGGGGTTTCGTGGCTACACCTTC
CASSAGFRGYTF
>TRBV6-1|TRBD1|TRBJ2-7|13|-
TGTGCCAGTGAGGGACAGGACATCCACGAGCAGTACTTC
CASEGQDIHEQYF
>TRBV29-1|-|TRBJ2-4|13|-
TGCAGCGTTGGGACCGATCTAGCAAACATTCAGTACTTC
CSVGTDLANIQYF
>TRBV10-3|TRBD1|TRBJ1-2|16|-
TGTGCCATCAGTGAGAGGACAGGGGGCTCCTCCTATGGCTACACCTTC
CAISERTGGSSYGYTF
>TRBV29-1|TRBD2|TRBJ2-1|15|-
TGCAGCGACCGACTAGCGGGAGGGTCCTACAATGAGCAGTTCTTC
CSDRLAGGSYNEQFF
>TRBV28|-|TRBJ1-1|12|-
TGTGCCAGCAGTTTACGGTGGACTGAAGCTTTCTTT
CASSLRWTEAFF
>TRBV28|-|TRBJ1-2|13|-
TGTGCCAGCAGTTTAGACGTGGGTCGCGGCTACACCTTC
CASSLDVGRGYTF
>TRBV5-1|-|TRBJ2-1|16|-
TGCGCCAGCAGCCCCAGTATAGTAACCGGTAACAATGAGCAGTTCTTC
CASSPSIVTGNNEQFF
>TRBV29-1|-|TRBJ1-1|12|few
TGCAGCGTTGCCAGGGCCGGCACTGAAGCTTTCTTT
CSVARAGTEAFF
>TRBV7-6|-|TRBJ1-5|15|few
TGTGCCAGCAGCTTAGGGATGGGGGGCGCACAGCCCCAGCATTTT
CASSLGMGGAQPQHF
>TRBV5-6|TRBD2|TRBJ2-1|13|-
TGTGCCAGCGCGGGAGGGCCGGGCAATGAGCAGTTCTTC
CASAGGPGNEQFF
>TRBV27|TRBD1|TRBJ1-5|16|-
TGTGCCAGCAGTGCTCGCGGGACAGGGGCTTTGCAGCCCCAGCATTTT
CASSARGTGALQPQHF
>TRBV28|-|TRBJ1-4|11|-
TGTGCCAGCAGTAGGCAAGGGGGGGGCGGCTTT
CASSRQGGGGF
>TRBV25-1|-|TRBJ2-1|15|-
TGTGCCAGCAGTGAGCCCGGGACACGGGGTAATGAGCAGTTCTTC
CASSEPGTRGNEQFF
>TRBV15|-|TRBJ1-5|15|-
TGTGCCACCAGCGCTAGGGATGTCAGCAATCAGCCCCAGCATTTT
CATSARDVSNQPQHF
>TRBV28|TRBD1|TRBJ1-3|14|-
TGTGCCAGCAGTACAGGGGCAACTGGAAACACCATATATTTT
CASSTGATGNTIYF
>TRBV7-8|TRBD1|TRBJ1-1|13|-
TGTGCCAGCAGCACGGGACAGGGGACTGAAGCTTTCTTT
CASSTGQGTEAFF
>TRBV19|-|TRBJ1-2|14|-
TGTGCCAGTAGTATAAGTCAGGGGTACTATGGCTACACCTTC
CASSISQGYYGYTF
>TRBV14|TRBD2|TRBJ2-5|15|-
TGTGCCAGCAGCCAGGCCAGCGGGGCTCAAGAGACCCAGTACTTC
CASSQASGAQETQYF
>TRBV30|TRBD2|TRBJ2-1|15|few
TGTGCCTGGAGTCAAGGACTAGCGGGTATCAATGAGCAGTTCTTC
CAWSQGLAGINEQFF
>TRBV29-1|TRBD2|TRBJ2-1|20|-
TGCAGCGTTGAGAAGGGGCTCCGGGGAGGGTTAGCGGCCGGATACAATGAGCAGTTCTTC
CSVEKGLRGGLAAGYNEQFF
>TRBV18|-|TRBJ1-1|14|-
TGTGCCAGCTCACCACCGGGGGGGACTATAGAAGCTTTCTTT
CASSPPGGTIEAFF
>TRBV28|-|TRBJ2-1|14|-
TGTGCCAGCAGTTTAACTCGGTCTGAGGCGGAGCAGTTCTTC
CASSLTRSEAEQFF
>TRBV19|-|TRBJ1-5|17|-
TGTGCCAGTAGTATATGGGGGAACAGGCCGAGCAATCAGCCCCAGCATTTT
CASSIWGNRPSNQPQHF
>TRBV18|-|TRBJ1-2|14|-
TGTGCCAGCTCACGGGACGGGGGGAACTATGGCTACACCTTC
CASSRDGGNYGYTF
>TRBV11-2|TRBD2|TRBJ2-3|16|once
TGTGCCAGCAGCCTCCGGACTAGCGGATACACAGATACGCAGTATTTT
CASSLRTSGYTDTQYF
>TRBV6-1|TRBD1|TRBJ2-5|13|-
TGTGCCAGCAGCGCAGGGGGCCGAGAGACCCAGTACTTC
CASSAGGRETQYF
>TRBV5-1|-|TRBJ1-1|16|-
TGCGCCAGCAGAAGGGGGAGGGAAGGGATGAACACTGAAGCTTTCTTT
CASRRGREGMNTEAFF
>TRBV2|-|TRBJ2-7|13|-
TGTGCCAGCAGTGCGGACATCTACTACGAGCAGTACTTC
CASSADIYYEQYF
>TRBV27|TRBD2|TRBJ2-1|14|-
TGTGCCAGCGCCCGACTAGCGGGAGCGAATGAGCAGTTCTTC
CASARLAGANEQFF
>TRBV11-2|-|TRBJ2-1|14|-
TGTGCCAGCAGCTTACTCGGGGGTCCCAATGAGCAGTTCTTC
CASSLLGGPNEQFF
>TRBV4-3|-|TRBJ2-5|13|-
TGCGCCAGCAGCCGAGGTCACCAAGAGACCCAGTACTTC
CASSRGHQETQYF
>TRBV28|-|TRBJ2-3|13|-
TGTGCCAGCAGTTTGGTTTCCCCCCCTACGCAGTATTTT
CASSLVSPPTQYF
>TRBV18|-|TRBJ2-5|12|-
TGTGCCAGCTCACCGAATAAAGAGACCCAGTACTTC
CASSPNKETQYF
>TRBV27|TRBD1|TRBJ2-2|16|once
TGTGCCAGCAGTTCCAATTACAGGGGATACACCGGGGAGCTGTTTTTT
CASSSNYRGYTGELFF
>TRBV7-2|TRBD1|TRBJ2-4|15|-
TGTGCCAGCAGCTTGACAGGGAGTTGGGAAAACATTCAGTACTTC
CASSLTGSWENIQYF